This T cell receptor beta chain was obtained from a study of blood T cells in healthy people across ages. Study conclusions and caveats: Estimated diversity, derived from one million T cells, was regarded as an underestimate.

As concerns this clonotype: Its specificity is unknown.

Using a J-beta primer mix together with a sample-barcoded 5' primer, a second PCR was run for roughly 7 to 11 cycles. Carrying 12 random nucleotides, a template-switch adaptor labeled each individual cDNA molecule. TCRdb recomputed calls from the 5' RACE reads with MiXCR, one row per CDR3 protein. In the table there are some 900,000 distinct CDR3 sequences, about 44% of which are singletons. Extractions gave at least 5.5 micrograms of total RNA per sample. The sequencing input was blood. The clonotype comes from a man younger than 40 in good health.

The CDR3 coding sequence is TGTGCCAGCACCCTTAGATCGGGACAGGGGCGATCACCCCTCCACTTT. The encoded protein is CASTLRSGQGRSPLHF. The chain has TRBV27 and TRBJ1-6; 10 bases align to TRBD1. V lost 7 bases and J lost 10; bases outside the gene matches: 13. Germline V gene sequence: CDR1 MNHEY, CDR2 SMNVEV (reference sequence). The CDR3 totals 16 residues.